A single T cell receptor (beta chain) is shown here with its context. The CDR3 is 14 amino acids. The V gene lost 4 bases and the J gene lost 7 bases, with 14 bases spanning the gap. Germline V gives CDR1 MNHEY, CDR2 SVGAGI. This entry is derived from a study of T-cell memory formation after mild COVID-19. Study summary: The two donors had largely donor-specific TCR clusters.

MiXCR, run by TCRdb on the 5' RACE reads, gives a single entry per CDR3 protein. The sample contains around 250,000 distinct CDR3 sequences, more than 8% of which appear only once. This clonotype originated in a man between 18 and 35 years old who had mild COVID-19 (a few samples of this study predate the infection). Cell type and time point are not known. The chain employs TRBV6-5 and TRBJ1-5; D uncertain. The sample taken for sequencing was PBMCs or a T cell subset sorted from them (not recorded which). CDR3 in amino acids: CASSSLTASQPQHF. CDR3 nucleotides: TGTGCCAGCAGTTCCCTCACAGCAAGCCAGCCCCAGCATTTT.